The 14 T cell receptor beta chains presented below share a single source sample, sequenced in a study of post-analysis software for immune sequencing data. Study-level findings and limits: A handful of TRBV segments were significantly more frequent in patients than in controls. TRBV5-6, TRBV5-1 and TRBV20-1 were among these segments.

Antigens of these TCRs are unknown. Prepared TCR beta cDNA libraries contained unique molecular identifiers. Each CDR3 protein is one row after TCRdb ran MiXCR on the PCR reads. The sample lists hundreds of thousands of distinct CDR3 sequences, around 40% seen once, with 9% to 14% in the top ten. What was sequenced was blood. All receptors derive from a girl under 18 with multiple sclerosis.

This chain joins TRBV12-3 or TRBV12-4 and TRBJ2-1; D unresolved. The CDR3 sequence is 13 residues long. Trimming took off 3 bases at V and 7 bases at J, with 10 bases between the two ends. The CDR3 DNA reads as TGTGCCAGCAGTTTCCGACGAGAGAATGAGCAGTTCTTC. Residues: CASSFRRENEQFF.

The gene calls are TRBV7-9 and TRBJ2-7, with D unresolved. Germline CDR1 SEHNR, CDR2 FQNEAQ (reference sequence). CDR3 length equals 15 residues. V lost 0 bases and J lost 3, with 12 bases in between. CDR3 region: CASSLADVGFYEQYF. Written as DNA, the CDR3 is TGTGCCAGCAGCTTAGCTGATGTTGGTTTCTACGAGCAGTACTTC.

This clonotype was seen more than once but under ten times. The rearrangement uses TRBV4-1 and TRBJ1-1, with no clear D. V shed 1 base and J shed 0 bases, with 12 bases lying between them. This CDR3 has 16 amino acids. Germline V lookup: CDR1 MGHRA, CDR2 YSYEKL. The CDR3 loop is CASSQVSTTMNTEAFF. CDR3 bases: TGCGCCAGCAGCCAAGTTTCGACAACTATGAACACTGAAGCTTTCTTT.

Regarding this clonotype: Mismatch with germline at one junction end may stem from a read error. This sequence joins TRBV18 and TRBJ2-3, with 7 positions matching TRBD2. The germline V gene encodes CDR1 KGHSH and CDR2 LQKENI. The CDR3 runs to 15 residues. CDR3 coding DNA: TGTGCCAACTCACCAGCGGGACTTCCAGTGAATACGCAGTATTTT. Protein product: CANSPAGLPVNTQYF.

The chain employs TRBV13 and TRBJ2-1; 8 bases map to TRBD2. Germline V CDR1 and CDR2: PRHDT, FYEKMQ (reference sequence). The CDR3 consists of 15 residues. With 4 bases clipped from V and 8 bases from J, the junction kept 10 bases outside the gene matches. The CDR3 DNA reads TGTGCCAGCAGCTCGACCCTACTAGCGGCAGATGAGCAGTTCTTC. Protein: CASSSTLLAADEQFF.

This clonotype was seen a handful of times. The V and J genes are TRBV4-1 and TRBJ2-1; 8 bases are shared with TRBD1. This CDR3 has 15 amino acids. The V and J ends lost 8 bases and 4 bases, in that order; junction bases with no gene match: 10. CDR1 is MGHRA, CDR2 YSYEKL, per germline. CDR3 DNA sequence: TGCGCCAGCCGAACCCAGGGGGCGTTGTACAATGAGCAGTTCTTC. It is translated as CASRTQGALYNEQFF.

This clonotype appeared a single time. The genes are TRBV12-3 or TRBV12-4 and TRBJ2-7, with 11 bases lining up with TRBD2. The end of the DNA fits TRBJ2-5 better, so the J call may be wrong. The CDR3 consists of 15 residues. CDR3 nucleotides: TGTGCCAGCAGTCGACTAGCGGGAATTGGGGAGACCCAGTACTTC. Amino acid sequence: CASSRLAGIGETQYF.

The rearrangement joins TRBV29-1 to TRBJ1-4, with TRBD1 identical over 11 bases. This CDR3 comprises 14 residues. Germline CDR1 reads SQVTM; CDR2 reads ANQGSEA. After removal of 6 bases from V and 5 bases from J, the junction contained 5 bases not matched to a gene. CDR3: CSVDWTGGNEKLFF. As DNA, the CDR3 is TGCAGCGTCGACTGGACAGGGGGCAATGAAAAACTGTTTTTT.

Only a few counts were recorded for this clonotype. V is TRBV5-1 and J is TRBJ2-7; 8 bases map to TRBD1. The CDR3 is 15 amino acids. CDR1 and CDR2 (germline): SGHRS, YFSETQ. V was clipped by 6 bases and J by 1 base; unmatched bases: 9. The chain's CDR3 is CASNTGGARSYEQYF. As DNA, the CDR3 is TGCGCCAGCAACACAGGGGGTGCACGATCCTACGAGCAGTACTTC.

This clonotype was picked up a small number of times. The rearrangement links TRBV7-9 to TRBJ2-7; 7 bases line up with TRBD1. The CDR3 consists of 16 residues. Germline trimming cut 5 bases from V and 1 base from J; bases unmatched to any gene: 11. Germline V lookup: CDR1 SEHNR, CDR2 FQNEAQ (reference sequence). DNA for the CDR3: TGTGCCAGCAGCCCTCCGTCCGGGACAGCTTCCTACGAGCAGTACTTC. It is translated as CASSPPSGTASYEQYF.

This clonotype was recorded only once. The rearrangement uses TRBV6-1 and TRBJ2-7; TRBD2 aligns across 15 bases. The CDR3 has 16 residues. V shed 5 bases, J shed 12 bases, and the junction held 14 bases outside the gene matches. Germline CDR1 is MNHNS and CDR2 is SASEGT. CDR3 sequence: CASSFGLAGGPETRYF. CDR3 DNA: TGTGCCAGCAGTTTCGGACTAGCGGGAGGGCCGGAGACCCGGTACTTC.

The V gene is TRBV7-9, the J gene TRBJ2-7; D is uncertain. This CDR3 region has 16 residues. The V gene's germline CDR1 is SEHNR and CDR2 FQNEAQ (reference sequence). V shed 1 base and J shed 2 bases, with 15 bases lying between them. CDR3 nucleotide sequence: TGTGCCAGCAGCTTAGGGACCGGCAACATCCCCTACGAGCAGTACTTC. Translation: CASSLGTGNIPYEQYF.

V usage is TRBV29-1 and J usage is TRBJ2-5; D not certain. The V gene's germline CDR1 is SQVTM and CDR2 ANQGSEA. CDR3 size: 14 residues. The V end was cut by 0 bases, the J end by 2 bases, with 10 bases between. The CDR3: CSVEDETEQETQYF. The CDR3 DNA sequence: TGCAGCGTTGAAGATGAGACCGAGCAAGAGACCCAGTACTTC.

The chain uses TRBV28 and TRBJ2-6; no clear D gene. The V and J ends lost 2 bases and 0 bases respectively, with 11 bases between them. The germline V gene encodes CDR1 MDHEN and CDR2 SYDVKM. This CDR3 is built from 17 residues. The CDR3 DNA reads TGTGCCAGCAGTTTAACCGGCTTTAGCTCTGGGGCCAACGTCCTGACTTTC. Translation gives CASSLTGFSSGANVLTF.